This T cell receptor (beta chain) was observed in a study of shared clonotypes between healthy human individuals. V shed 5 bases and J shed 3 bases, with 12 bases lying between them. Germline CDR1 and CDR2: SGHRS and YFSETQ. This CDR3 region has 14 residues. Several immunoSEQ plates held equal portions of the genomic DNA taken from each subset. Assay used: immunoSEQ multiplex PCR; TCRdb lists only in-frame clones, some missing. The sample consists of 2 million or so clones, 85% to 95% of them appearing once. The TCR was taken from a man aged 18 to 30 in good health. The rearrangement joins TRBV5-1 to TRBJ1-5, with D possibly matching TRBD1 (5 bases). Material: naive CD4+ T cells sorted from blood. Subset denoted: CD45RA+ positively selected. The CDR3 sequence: CASRRGHTNQPQHF. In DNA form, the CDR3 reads TGCGCCAGCAGAAGAGGACACACCAATCAGCCCCAGCATTTT.